This T cell receptor (beta chain) was recovered during a study of control samples from healthy donors and cancer patients. The data were produced by immunoSEQ multiplex PCR, yet TCRdb's version contains in-frame clones alone and is incomplete. Of 150,000 to 160,000 clones detected, 85% to 95% appear once; the ten largest clones hold around 2.4%. The source is a man in his forties or fifties in good health. The sequenced sample consisted of blood.

The CDR3 protein is CASSLGQSSSGNTIYF. In DNA, the CDR3 is TGTGCCAGCAGCTTAGGGCAGTCGAGCTCTGGAAACACCATATATTTT. The chain recombines TRBV11-2 with TRBJ1-3; D call uncertain. CDR1 SGHAT and CDR2 FQNNGV come from the germline V gene. The V end was cut by 1 base, the J end by 0 bases, with 10 bases between. The CDR3 sequence is 16 residues long.